A selection of T cell receptor beta chains follows, all from one sample in a study of technical replicates of blood from several donors. The method was immunoSEQ multiplex PCR; TCRdb's version includes in-frame clones alone and lacks a portion of them. The repertoire has about 94,000 clones, approximately 96% of them found once; the top ten carry around 0.22%. The sequenced material came from T cells isolated from PBMCs. All receptors derive from a human donor in good health. Both conserved end residues are part of each CDR3. A D gene is named only where the DNA matches it firmly. The size of a clone is reported for some rows only, either as once, few or many, or as a class for expanded clones.

cdr3_nt cdr3_aa d_call j_call clone_size cdr3_length v_call
TGTGCCTGGACCCCGGGACAGGTCTACGAGCAGTACTTC CAWTPGQVYEQYF TRBD1 TRBJ2-7 NA 13 TRBV30
TGTGCCAGCACTCGTGAGGGATTAGGGACTGAAGCTTTCTTT CASTREGLGTEAFF NA TRBJ1-1 NA 14 TRBV2
TGCGCCAGCAGCCAAGAGGGGAGGGGCTACAATGAGCAGTTCTTC CASSQEGRGYNEQFF TRBD2 TRBJ2-1 NA 15 TRBV4-1
TGTGCCAGCAGTGTCTCGCAGGGGGAAAGAAGCTGGGAGACCCAGTACTTC CASSVSQGERSWETQYF TRBD1 TRBJ2-5 once 17 TRBV6-1
TGTGCCAGCAGTTCCCCACTAAACTACGAGCAGTACTTC CASSSPLNYEQYF NA TRBJ2-7 NA 13 TRBV27
TGTGCCAGCAGTCTCTACGAGCAGTACTTC CASSLYEQYF NA TRBJ2-7 NA 10 TRBV2
TGTGCCAGCAGGGCAGGGTGGGTGAAGGAAAAACTGTTTTTT CASRAGWVKEKLFF NA TRBJ1-4 NA 14 TRBV6-6
TGTGCCAGCAGCTACTCTACCATACAGACCCCTACCTACAATGAGCAGTTCTTC CASSYSTIQTPTYNEQFF NA TRBJ2-1 NA 18 TRBV11-2
TGTGCCACCAGCAGAGACCCAACAGGGTCCCTGTTCTTC CATSRDPTGSLFF NA TRBJ2-1 NA 13 TRBV15
TGCGCCAGCAGCCAAGTTGCAGGGAACACTGAAGCTTTCTTT CASSQVAGNTEAFF NA TRBJ1-1 few 14 TRBV4-1
TGTGCCATCAGTCGAAGGACAGGGGAAAAGAGGGAGCAGTACTTC CAISRRTGEKREQYF TRBD1 TRBJ2-7 NA 15 TRBV10-3
TGTGCCAGCAGCTTAGAGTCAGTCTATGGCTACACCTTC CASSLESVYGYTF NA TRBJ1-2 few 13 TRBV11-2
TGTGCCAGCAGCAGACGGGACAGAGCTAATTCACCCCTCCACTTT CASSRRDRANSPLHF TRBD1 TRBJ1-6 NA 15 TRBV5-6
TGTGCCAGCAGCCCATCTGGGGGCTGGAATGAGCAGTTCTTC CASSPSGGWNEQFF NA TRBJ2-1 NA 14 TRBV6-6
TGTGCCTGGAGCCCGCGGACAGCTCAAGAGACCCAGTACTTC CAWSPRTAQETQYF NA TRBJ2-5 once 14 TRBV30
TGTGCCAGCAGTGTGGCGGGACAGACCTACGAGCAGTACTTC CASSVAGQTYEQYF NA TRBJ2-7 NA 14 TRBV9
TGTGCCAGCAGGTCGGGACAGGGGGCGTTCGGGGAGCTGTTTTTT CASRSGQGAFGELFF TRBD1 TRBJ2-2 NA 15 TRBV5-4
TGTGCCAGCAGTTACGATGTACTAGAGTATAGTGAGCAGTACTTC CASSYDVLEYSEQYF NA TRBJ2-7 NA 15 TRBV6-6
TGTGCCAGCAGAGGGACAGGGACTGAAGCTTTCTTT CASRGTGTEAFF TRBD1 TRBJ1-1 NA 12 TRBV11-3
TGTGCCAGCAACCGGTTCACCGGGGAGCTGTTTTTT CASNRFTGELFF NA TRBJ2-2 NA 12 TRBV13
TGTGCCAGCAGCCAAGACGTGGCATTTGAAGCTTTCTTT CASSQDVAFEAFF NA TRBJ1-1 NA 13 TRBV4-2
TGCGCCAGCAGCTTGCAGGGGACAGGGAGCAATGAGCAGTTCTTC CASSLQGTGSNEQFF TRBD1 TRBJ2-1 NA 15 TRBV5-1
TGTGCCACCAGCAGAACGAGAGATTACTGGAGCTTAGAGCAGTACTTC CATSRTRDYWSLEQYF NA TRBJ2-7 once 16 TRBV15
TGTGCCACAGGGCTGGCGGGAGCTGGCACAGATACGCAGTATTTT CATGLAGAGTDTQYF TRBD2 TRBJ2-3 NA 15 TRBV15
TGTGCCAGCAGCTTACTTGCCGGAGAGGGGGACTATGGCTACACCTTC CASSLLAGEGDYGYTF NA TRBJ1-2 NA 16 TRBV7-8
TGCGCCAGCGGTCTAGCGGGCCTGAGGCCAGATACGCAGTATTTT CASGLAGLRPDTQYF TRBD2 TRBJ2-3 NA 15 TRBV4-1
TGTGCCAGCAGCTTTTTTCGAGTGGGACTAGCTTACGAGCAGTACTTC CASSFFRVGLAYEQYF TRBD2 TRBJ2-7 NA 16 TRBV7-8
TGCGCCAGCAGCCAGGACAGGGCCTTCTCTGGGGCCAACGTCCTGACTTTC CASSQDRAFSGANVLTF TRBD1 TRBJ2-6 NA 17 TRBV4-1
TGTGCCAGCAGTGACACCATGGGCGGGGTCGCGCCCCAGCATTTT CASSDTMGGVAPQHF NA TRBJ1-5 NA 15 TRBV6-1
TGTGCCAGCAGCACCATGACTAGCTTGGGGAATGAGCAGTTCTTC CASSTMTSLGNEQFF TRBD2 TRBJ2-1 NA 15 TRBV7-2
TGTGCCAGCAGTTTAACAGGAGCGGGATGGTTCTTC CASSLTGAGWFF TRBD2 TRBJ2-1 NA 12 TRBV28
TGCGCCAGCAGCTACCCGGACAGTGGGAGCACAGATACGCAGTATTTT CASSYPDSGSTDTQYF NA TRBJ2-3 NA 16 TRBV5-1
TGTGCCTACTCACCTGGGGAGAAGCCTAACTATGGCTACACCTTC CAYSPGEKPNYGYTF NA TRBJ1-2 NA 15 TRBV6-5
TGTGCCAGCAGCCAGGGTGCGGACAGGGTTGAGACCCAGTACTTC CASSQGADRVETQYF TRBD1 TRBJ2-5 NA 15 TRBV11-2
TGTGCCAGCAGCGTAGTATCTAGCGGAATAAATGAGCAGTTCTTC CASSVVSSGINEQFF TRBD2 TRBJ2-1 NA 15 TRBV9
TGTGCCAAGACATATTCCCAGGGAAAACTGTTTTTT CAKTYSQGKLFF NA TRBJ1-4 NA 12 TRBV21-1
TGTGCCAGCAGTCACTCACACGGGAGGGGAGAGACCCAGTACTTC CASSHSHGRGETQYF TRBD2 TRBJ2-5 NA 15 TRBV27
TGTGCCAGCAGCGGGGGACTAGCGGTAACAGATACGCAGTATTTT CASSGGLAVTDTQYF TRBD2 TRBJ2-3 NA 15 TRBV7-6
TGTGCCAGCAGTGAAACGGGAATTGAAAAACTGTTTTTT CASSETGIEKLFF NA TRBJ1-4 NA 13 TRBV25-1
TGTGCCAGTAGACAGCCAACCTACAATGAGCAGTTCTTC CASRQPTYNEQFF NA TRBJ2-1 NA 13 TRBV19
TGTGCCAGCACCAGAGGCACTGAAGCTTTCTTT CASTRGTEAFF NA TRBJ1-1 NA 11 TRBV28
TGTGCCAGCAGGACTTTAAAAACTGAAGCTTTCTTT CASRTLKTEAFF NA TRBJ1-1 NA 12 TRBV7-8
TGTGCCAGCAATACTAGAGTCACAGATACGCAGTATTTT CASNTRVTDTQYF NA TRBJ2-3 NA 13 TRBV6-1
TGTGCCAGTAGTATACAAGTGGGCGACGAGCAGTACTTC CASSIQVGDEQYF NA TRBJ2-7 NA 13 TRBV19
TGTGCCAGCAGCCGAGCGGACAGTTATGGCTACACCTTC CASSRADSYGYTF NA TRBJ1-2 NA 13 TRBV7-9
TGTGCCAGCAGCTTGGACAGCAGGAATACGCAGTATTTT CASSLDSRNTQYF NA TRBJ2-3 NA 13 TRBV11-3
TGTGCCAGCTACCCAGGGACAGGGATGCGCAATCAGCCCCAGCATTTT CASYPGTGMRNQPQHF TRBD1 TRBJ1-5 once 16 TRBV28
TGTGCCAGCAGTTATGGAGTCACCATATATTTT CASSYGVTIYF NA TRBJ1-3 NA 11 TRBV6-5
TGCGCCAGCAGCTTGGACGGGAACGAGCAGTACTTC CASSLDGNEQYF NA TRBJ2-7 NA 12 TRBV5-1
TGCAGCGTTGGGTTCCCAGGTGGAAACACCATATATTTT CSVGFPGGNTIYF NA TRBJ1-3 NA 13 TRBV29-1
TGTGCCAGCATGATGGGGGGTGGGGATGAAAAACTGTTTTTT CASMMGGGDEKLFF NA TRBJ1-4 NA 14 TRBV6-1
TGTGCCAGCAGGAGACTGACAGGTAGTTTTAGCTATGGCTACACCTTC CASRRLTGSFSYGYTF NA TRBJ1-2 once 16 TRBV11-2
TGCAGCGTTTACAGGGGTGAAAAACTGTTTTTT CSVYRGEKLFF TRBD1 TRBJ1-4 NA 11 TRBV29-1